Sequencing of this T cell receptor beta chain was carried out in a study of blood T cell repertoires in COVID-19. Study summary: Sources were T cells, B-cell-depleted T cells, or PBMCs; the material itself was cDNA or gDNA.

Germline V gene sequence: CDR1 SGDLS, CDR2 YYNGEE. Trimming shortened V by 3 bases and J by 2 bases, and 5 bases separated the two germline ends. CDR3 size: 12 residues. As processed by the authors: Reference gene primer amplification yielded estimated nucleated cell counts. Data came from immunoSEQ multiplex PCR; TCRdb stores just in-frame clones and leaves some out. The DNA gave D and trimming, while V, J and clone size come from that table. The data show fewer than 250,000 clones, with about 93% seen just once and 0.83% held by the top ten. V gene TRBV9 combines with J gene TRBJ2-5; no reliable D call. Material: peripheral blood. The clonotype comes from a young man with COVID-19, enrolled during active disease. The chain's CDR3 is CASSAEQETQYF. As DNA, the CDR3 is TGTGCCAGCAGCGCAGAACAAGAGACCCAGTACTTC.